This TCR beta chain was identified during a study of T cells in Graves' hyperthyroidism and ophthalmopathy. This clonotype was counted many times. The CDR3 runs to 13 residues. CDR1 is SGHNT and CDR2 is YENEEA in the germline V gene. V shed 5 bases and J shed 6 bases, with 12 bases lying between them. The source material, RNA transcripts, was used to amplify TCR beta CDR3 regions. With the HTBI primer set, the TCR CDR3 went through a first round of RT-PCR. TCRdb recomputed calls from the multiplex PCR reads with MiXCR, one row per CDR3 protein. Seen here are fewer than 550,000 distinct CDR3 sequences, 15% to 18% observed once, and the top ten hold roughly 8%.

J is TRBJ2-3 and V is TRBV11-3; D could derive from TRBD1 or TRBD2 (6 bases each). The sample consisted of blood. The origin of this receptor is a woman between 18 and 30 years old with Graves' hyperthyroidism. This CDR3 reads CASSRGLRDTQYF. The CDR3 coding sequence is TGTGCCAGCAGCCGGGGGCTGCGGGATACGCAGTATTTT.